This T cell receptor beta chain came from a study of technical replicates of blood from a handful of donors. Generated by immunoSEQ multiplex PCR, the TCRdb table keeps only in-frame clones and is missing some. The table lists tens of thousands of clones, around 94% of them singletons. A single count supports this clone. Germline-derived CDR1 and CDR2 are SGHAT and FQDESV (reference sequence). With 2 bases removed from V and 5 bases from J, the gap between germline ends came to 13 bases. The CDR3 is made up of 14 amino acids. The sequenced sample was T cells isolated from PBMCs. The TCR was taken from a human donor in good health. V is TRBV11-1 and J is TRBJ2-7; no clear D gene. This chain's CDR3 is CASSLNAAKNEQYF. The CDR3 DNA reads TGTGCCAGCAGCTTAAATGCAGCGAAGAACGAGCAGTACTTC.